This T cell receptor beta chain stems from a study of blood T cell repertoires in COVID-19. V lost 4 bases to trimming and J lost 2 bases, with 20 bases between them. The CDR3 length is 17 residues. In germline, CDR1 is SEHNR, CDR2 FQNEAQ (reference sequence). Clones were read by immunoSEQ multiplex PCR, and TCRdb kept only the in-frame ones, dropping some. This table has some 520,000 clones, 89% appearing once. Seattle participants joined during active infection and were tracked over time. The specimen was peripheral blood. This clonotype was obtained from a man aged 18-30 years with COVID-19, enrolled during active disease. The chain couples TRBV7-9 to TRBJ2-5; perhaps TRBD2 as D (6 bases). The DNA for the CDR3 is TGTGCCAGCAGCTCCCCCATTCGTTTAGCGGCGCAAGAGACCCAGTACTTC. This sequence encodes CASSSPIRLAAQETQYF. The variable domain in full, completed from reference TRBV7-9 and TRBJ2-5, reads DTGVSQNPRHKITKRGQNVTFRCDPISEHNRLYWYRQTLGQGPEFLTYFQNEAQLEKSRLLSDRFSAERPKGSFSTLEIQRTEQGDSAMYLCASSSPIRLAAQETQYFGPGTRLLVL.